The T cell receptor beta chain described here comes from a study of technical replicates of blood from several donors. Trimming cost V 6 bases and J 12 bases; bases outside gene matches: 6. The CDR3 has 11 amino acids. Germline loops: CDR1 MDHEN, CDR2 SYDVKM. Assay: immunoSEQ multiplex PCR; the TCRdb copy retains only in-frame clones and omits some. The sample carries approximately 76,000 clones, 91% recorded once. The V call is TRBV28, the J call TRBJ2-5; 8 bases are a match to TRBD1. The source of this sequence is a human donor in good health. Sequenced sample: T cells isolated from PBMCs. CDR3 loop: CASSRTGSKYF. In DNA form, the CDR3 reads TGTGCCAGCAGCCGGACAGGGTCAAAGTACTTC.